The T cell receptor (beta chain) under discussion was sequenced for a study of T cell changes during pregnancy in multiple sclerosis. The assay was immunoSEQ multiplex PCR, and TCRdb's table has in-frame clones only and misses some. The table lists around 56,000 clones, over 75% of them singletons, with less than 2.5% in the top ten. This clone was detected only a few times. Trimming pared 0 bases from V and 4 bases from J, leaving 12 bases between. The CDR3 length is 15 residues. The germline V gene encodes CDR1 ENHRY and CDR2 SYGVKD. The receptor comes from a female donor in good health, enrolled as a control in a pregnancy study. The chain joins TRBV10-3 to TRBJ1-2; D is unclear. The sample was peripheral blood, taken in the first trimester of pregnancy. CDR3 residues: CAISESREASYGYTF. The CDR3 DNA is TGTGCCATCAGTGAGTCGCGGGAGGCAAGCTATGGCTACACCTTC.